This TCR beta chain is from a study of vaccination and CD4 T cells after COVID-19. Oncomine TCR Beta short-read sequencing was applied to DNA from cultured CD4+ T cells. A single record per CDR3 protein comes from TCRdb applying MiXCR to the PCR reads. The sample contains around 10,000 distinct CDR3 sequences, 45% to 60% of which appear only once. Regarding this clonotype: The antigen is not known.

CDR3 length: 12 amino acids. Germline values: CDR1 SNHLY, CDR2 FYNNEI. Trimming took off 7 bases at V and 4 bases at J, with 10 bases between the two ends. Treatment of the sample: roughly ten-day PBMC culture with coronavirus spike peptide pools or control peptides (ViraFEST assay). ViraFEST used peptide pools to expand antigen-specific T cells before TCR sequencing. PBMCs, plated at roughly 2 million per well, were grown in the presence of around 11 IU/ml IL-2 and roughly 10 ug/ml peptide pools. The sequence was collected from a human donor who had recovered from COVID-19. The chain couples TRBV2 to TRBJ1-2; a possible D gene is TRBD1 (5 bases). The sequenced sample was CD4+ T cells from blood, cultured in vitro. The CDR3 region is CASNRRGYGYTF. The CDR3, as DNA: TGTGCCAGCAACAGGAGGGGCTATGGCTACACCTTC. The complete variable domain, with remaining parts taken from reference TRBV2 and TRBJ1-2, reads EPEVTQTPSHQVTQMGQEVILRCVPISNHLYFYWYRQILGQKVEFLVSFYNNEISEKSEIFDDQFSVERPDGSNFTLKIRSTKLEDSAMYFCASNRRGYGYTFGSGTRLTVV.